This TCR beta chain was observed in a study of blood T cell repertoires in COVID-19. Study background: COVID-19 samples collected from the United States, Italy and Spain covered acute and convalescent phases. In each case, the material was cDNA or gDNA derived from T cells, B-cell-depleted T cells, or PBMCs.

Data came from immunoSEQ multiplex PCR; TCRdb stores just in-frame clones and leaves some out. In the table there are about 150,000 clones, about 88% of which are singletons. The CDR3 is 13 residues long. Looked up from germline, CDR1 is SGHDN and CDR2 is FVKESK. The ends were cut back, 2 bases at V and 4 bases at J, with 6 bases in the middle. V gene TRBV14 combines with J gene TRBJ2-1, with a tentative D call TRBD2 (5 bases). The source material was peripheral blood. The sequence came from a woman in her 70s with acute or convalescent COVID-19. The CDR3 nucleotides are TGTGCCAGCAGCCAAAGGGAGTACAATGAGCAGTTCTTC. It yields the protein CASSQREYNEQFF.